This T cell receptor (beta chain) was identified during a study of blood T cell repertoires in COVID-19. Whole-study context: The samples span acute and convalescent COVID-19 from the United States, Italy and Spain. PBMCs, B-cell-depleted T cells, or T cells were the source of the cDNA or gDNA that made up the material.

Sequenced by immunoSEQ multiplex PCR; TCRdb stores in-frame clones only, minus some. Of about 200,000 clones listed, 70% to 90% are singletons. Germline lookup yields CDR1 WNHNN and CDR2 SYGVQD (reference sequence). This CDR3 region has 14 residues. V was clipped by 3 bases and J by 0 bases, with 6 bases between them. V usage is TRBV10-1 and J usage is TRBJ1-3; no clear D. This TCR was sampled from a woman aged 80 or over with acute or convalescent COVID-19. Sequences were obtained from peripheral blood. DNA for the CDR3: TGCGCCAGCAGTGAAGCGGGCTCTGGAAACACCATATATTTT. Protein sequence: CASSEAGSGNTIYF.